This TCR beta chain stems from a study of T cell responses to AZD1222 COVID-19 vaccine. This CDR3 spans 16 amino acids. V lost 3 bases and J lost 4, with 18 bases in between. The germline V gene has CDR1 KGHSH and CDR2 LQKENI. The protocol was immunoSEQ multiplex PCR, while the TCRdb copy is restricted to in-frame clones and leaves out a portion. This sample has approximately 160,000 clones; approximately 90% occur once, and the top ten carry 0.9% to 1.2%. The V and J genes are TRBV18 and TRBJ1-2; the D gene is possibly TRBD1 (5 bases). Sample: peripheral blood, taken 28 days after the second AZD1222 dose. This clonotype was sampled from an adult who received the AZD1222 COVID-19 vaccine. This chain's CDR3 is CASSPGDGWLGYGYTF. The CDR3 DNA sequence: TGTGCCAGCTCACCTGGGGACGGCTGGTTGGGCTATGGCTACACCTTC. The variable domain in full, with the rest retrieved from reference TRBV18 and TRBJ1-2, is NAGVMQNPRHLVRRRGQEARLRCSPMKGHSHVYWYRQLPEEGLKFMVYLQKENIIDESGMPKERFSAEFPKEGPSILRIQQVVRGDSAAYFCASSPGDGWLGYGYTFGSGTRLTVV.